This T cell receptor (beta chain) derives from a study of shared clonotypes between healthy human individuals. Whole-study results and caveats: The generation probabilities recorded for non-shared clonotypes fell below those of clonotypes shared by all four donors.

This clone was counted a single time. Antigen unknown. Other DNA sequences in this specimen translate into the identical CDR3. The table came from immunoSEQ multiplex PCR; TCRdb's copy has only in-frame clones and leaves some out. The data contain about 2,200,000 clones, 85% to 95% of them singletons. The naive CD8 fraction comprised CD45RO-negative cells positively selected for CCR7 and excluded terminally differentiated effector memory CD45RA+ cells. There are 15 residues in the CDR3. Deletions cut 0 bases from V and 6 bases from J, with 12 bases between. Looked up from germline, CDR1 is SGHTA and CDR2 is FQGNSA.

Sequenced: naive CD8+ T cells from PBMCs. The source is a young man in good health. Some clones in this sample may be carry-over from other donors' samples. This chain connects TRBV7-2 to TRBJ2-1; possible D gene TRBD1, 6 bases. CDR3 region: CASSLAGGAFNEQFF. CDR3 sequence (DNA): TGTGCCAGCAGCTTAGCTGGGGGCGCCTTCAATGAGCAGTTCTTC.